The present TCR beta chain was sequenced within a study of blood T cell repertoires in COVID-19. Germline CDR1 LNHDA, CDR2 SQIVND (reference sequence). The junction had 2 bases not matched to a gene; V was cut back by 8 bases and J by 2 bases. The CDR3 sequence is 13 residues long. This clone was observed a few times. Per the authors' pipeline: Nucleated cell number was recorded as an estimate derived from reference gene primer amplification. Libraries were prepared by immunoSEQ multiplex PCR; TCRdb keeps only in-frame clonotypes and omits some of them. The DNA gave D and trimming, while V, J and clone size come from that table. The table includes around 190,000 clones, roughly 80% detected once.

V usage is TRBV19 and J usage is TRBJ1-2; 10 positions match TRBD1. Sequencing used peripheral blood. This clonotype was sampled from a woman aged 60-75 years with COVID-19, enrolled during active disease. The CDR3: CASWDRGNYGYTF. In DNA, the CDR3 is TGTGCCAGTTGGGACAGGGGAAACTATGGCTACACCTTC.